These 23 T cell receptor beta chains came from one sample sequenced in a study of T cell changes during pregnancy in multiple sclerosis. The data were produced by immunoSEQ multiplex PCR, yet TCRdb's version contains in-frame clones alone and is incomplete. The sample lists 50,000 or so clones, more than 90% occurring once. The sample consisted of CD4+ T cells from peripheral blood mononuclear cells, taken before pregnancy. The receptor source for this set is a female donor with multiple sclerosis, enrolled in a pregnancy study.

This clone was seen a few times. V and J are TRBV5-4 and TRBJ1-1, with 8 positions matching TRBD1. The junction had 6 bases not matched to a gene; V was cut back by 3 bases and J by 2 bases. The CDR3 sequence is 15 residues long. Germline lookup yields CDR1 SGHNT and CDR2 YYREEE (reference sequence). CDR3: CASSSRGTGNTEAFF. Written as DNA, the CDR3 is TGTGCCAGCAGCTCCCGGGGGACAGGTAACACTGAAGCTTTCTTT.

In its sample, this clone was seen a few times. The CDR3 region has the DNA TGTGCCAGCAGCCCTGCGACGGGAGGGACCCAGCATTTT. Protein sequence: CASSPATGGTQHF. The chain recombines TRBV11-2 with TRBJ1-5; D unclear. This CDR3 has 13 amino acids. Germline V lookup: CDR1 SGHAT, CDR2 FQNNGV. V lost 5 bases and J lost 11, with 16 bases in between.

The J gene is TRBJ2-1, the V gene TRBV19, with 12 bases fitting TRBD2. The CDR3 covers 16 residues. Germline CDR1 LNHDA, CDR2 SQIVND (reference sequence). The trim removed 6 bases at V and 5 bases at J, leaving 8 bases unmatched. The CDR3 nucleotides read TGTGCCAGTAGCCCGACTAGCGGGAGACCCCACAATGAGCAGTTCTTC. Its translation: CASSPTSGRPHNEQFF.

V gene TRBV7-9 combines with J gene TRBJ2-7, with TRBD1 matching 10 bases. Germline CDR1 reads SEHNR; CDR2 reads FQNEAQ (reference sequence). The CDR3 has 14 amino acids. After removal of 5 bases from V and 5 bases from J, the junction contained 6 bases not matched to a gene. DNA for the CDR3: TGTGCCAGCAGCCACGGACAGGGGGGCAACGAGCAGTACTTC. Amino acids: CASSHGQGGNEQYF.

The rearrangement uses TRBV2 and TRBJ1-5; D is possibly TRBD1 (5 bases). Trimming left V 6 bases short and J 2 bases short, with 11 bases between. The germline V gene has CDR1 SNHLY and CDR2 FYNNEI. This CDR3 contains 14 residues. CDR3 nucleotide sequence: TGTGCCAGCAGAAGCCCCAGGGGCAATCAGCCCCAGCATTTT. As protein: CASRSPRGNQPQHF.

In this sample, this clone turned up once. V is TRBV9 and J is TRBJ1-2, with TRBD1 matching over 7 bases. CDR1 is SGDLS, CDR2 YYNGEE, per germline. This CDR3 has 14 amino acids. V lost 3 bases, J lost 4 bases, and 6 bases stayed unmatched. CDR3 bases: TGTGCCAGCAGCGGGCTGACAGGGCCCTATGGCTACACCTTC. It translates to CASSGLTGPYGYTF.

The chain recombines TRBV29-1 with TRBJ2-7, with 8 bases that match TRBD1. Germline V gives CDR1 SQVTM, CDR2 ANQGSEA. Germline trimming cut 6 bases from V and 1 base from J; bases unmatched to any gene: 5. This CDR3 contains 13 residues. The CDR3 loop is CSVGQAPSYEQYF. In nucleotides, the CDR3 is TGCAGCGTGGGACAGGCGCCTTCCTACGAGCAGTACTTC.

V usage is TRBV7-9 and J usage is TRBJ2-7; possible D gene TRBD1, 5 bases. CDR3 length equals 15 residues. Germline CDR1 is SEHNR and CDR2 is FQNEAQ (reference sequence). V shed 1 base and J shed 0 bases, with 10 bases lying between them. The CDR3 sequence is CASSLVTGPSYEQYF. The DNA of the CDR3 is TGTGCCAGCAGCTTAGTAACAGGTCCCTCCTACGAGCAGTACTTC. The full variable domain, its missing parts supplied by reference TRBV7-9 and TRBJ2-7, is DTGVSQNPRHKITKRGQNVTFRCDPISEHNRLYWYRQTLGQGPEFLTYFQNEAQLEKSRLLSDRFSAERPKGSFSTLEIQRTEQGDSAMYLCASSLVTGPSYEQYFGPGTRLTVT.

In its sample, this clone was seen a few times. J is TRBJ2-1 and V is TRBV7-3; the D gene is possibly TRBD1 (5 bases). V shed 1 base and J shed 7 bases, with 11 bases lying between them. Germline CDR1 reads SGHTA; CDR2 reads FQGTGA. This CDR3 is 14 amino acids long. CDR3: CASSLSGSGNEQFF. Written as DNA, the CDR3 is TGTGCCAGCAGCTTAAGTGGGTCAGGGAATGAGCAGTTCTTC.

The chain is built from TRBV2 and TRBJ2-3; D is possibly TRBD2 (5 bases). Germline assignment: CDR1 SNHLY and CDR2 FYNNEI. The CDR3 is 14 amino acids. With 5 bases removed from V and 2 bases from J, the gap between germline ends came to 11 bases. Written as DNA, the CDR3 is TGTGCCAGCAGTCCCGAGCGGTTCACAGATACGCAGTATTTT. As protein: CASSPERFTDTQYF.

The chain combines TRBV18 with TRBJ1-1; possible D gene TRBD1, 6 bases. Germline V gene data show CDR1 as KGHSH and CDR2 as LQKENI. The CDR3 loop spans 15 amino acids. The V gene lost 1 base and the J gene lost 1 base, with 10 bases spanning the gap. The CDR3 DNA is TGTGCCAGCTCACCACGGGTGGGGGCGAACACTGAAGCTTTCTTT. It specifies CASSPRVGANTEAFF.

In its sample, this clone was seen once. The V call is TRBV6-5, the J call TRBJ1-1, with 7 bases aligning to TRBD1. Trimming cost V 0 bases and J 3 bases; bases outside gene matches: 4. The germline gives CDR1 MNHEY, CDR2 SVGAGI. The CDR3 covers 15 residues. CDR3 DNA sequence: TGTGCCAGCAGTTACTCCCGACAGGGTCACACTGAAGCTTTCTTT. It is translated as CASSYSRQGHTEAFF.

This chain links TRBV9 with TRBJ1-5, with D perhaps matching TRBD1 (5 bases). The CDR3 has 14 amino acids. Trimming left V 5 bases short and J 2 bases short, with 11 bases between. Germline CDR1 reads SGDLS; CDR2 reads YYNGEE. In nucleotides, the CDR3 is TGTGCCAGCAGTTGGGGGGAGGGCAATCAGCCCCAGCATTTT. It specifies CASSWGEGNQPQHF.

This clone was seen only once. The rearrangement links TRBV2 to TRBJ1-2; 10 positions match TRBD1. The CDR3 has 14 residues. J gave up 7 bases and V 5 bases, and 7 bases lay outside the gene matches. Germline CDR1 is SNHLY and CDR2 is FYNNEI. The CDR3 nucleotides read TGTGCCAGCAGTTGGACAGGGGGAAGTAGTGGCTACACCTTC. It specifies CASSWTGGSSGYTF.

This rearrangement joins TRBV5-1 to TRBJ2-5; D possibly corresponds to TRBD2 (5 bases). V lost 0 bases to trimming and J lost 4 bases, with 19 bases between them. The germline gives CDR1 SGHRS, CDR2 YFSETQ. This CDR3 is 17 amino acids long. The CDR3 DNA is TGCGCCAGCAGCTTGGTTGGTGCGGGCCCCTCTCGAGAGACCCAGTACTTC. It is translated as CASSLVGAGPSRETQYF. Looking up the rest from reference TRBV5-1 and TRBJ2-5 gives the full variable domain: KAGVTQTPRYLIKTRGQQVTLSCSPISGHRSVSWYQQTPGQGLQFLFEYFSETQRNKGNFPGRFSGRQFSNSRSEMNVSTLELGDSALYLCASSLVGAGPSRETQYFGPGTRLLVL.

The chain uses TRBV2 and TRBJ1-1; D gene uncertain. The germline V gene encodes CDR1 SNHLY and CDR2 FYNNEI. This CDR3 is built from 13 residues. The V and J ends lost 4 bases and 7 bases respectively, with 13 bases between them. This CDR3 reads CASSASGYGEAFF. CDR3 nucleotide sequence: TGTGCCAGCAGTGCATCGGGGTACGGTGAAGCTTTCTTT. The full variable domain, completed using reference TRBV2 and TRBJ1-1, is EPEVTQTPSHQVTQMGQEVILRCVPISNHLYFYWYRQILGQKVEFLVSFYNNEISEKSEIFDDQFSVERPDGSNFTLKIRSTKLEDSAMYFCASSASGYGEAFFGQGTRLTVV.

The gene calls are TRBV9 and TRBJ2-4; perhaps TRBD2 as D (6 bases). This CDR3 has 17 amino acids. The V gene's germline CDR1 is SGDLS and CDR2 YYNGEE. V lost 0 bases to trimming and J lost 1 base, with 14 bases between them. The CDR3 sequence is CASSVEAAGSAKNIQYF. CDR3 DNA sequence: TGTGCCAGCAGCGTAGAGGCCGCGGGGAGTGCCAAAAACATTCAGTACTTC.

The chain has TRBV25-1 and TRBJ2-7; 8 bases map to TRBD2. The germline gives CDR1 MGHDK, CDR2 SYGVNS. The CDR3 loop spans 14 amino acids. V shed 6 bases and J 5 bases; nucleotides not matched to a gene: 9. CDR3 residues: CASSFGGGSDEQYF. CDR3 DNA: TGTGCCAGCAGCTTCGGGGGGGGGAGCGACGAGCAGTACTTC.

The gene calls are TRBV6-5 and TRBJ2-7; the D gene is possibly TRBD2 (5 bases). Trimming cost V 4 bases and J 4 bases, with 8 bases left between them. The CDR3 covers 12 residues. In germline, CDR1 is MNHEY, CDR2 SVGAGI. In DNA form, the CDR3 reads TGTGCCAGCAGTTTCGGGAATTACGAGCAGTACTTC. As protein: CASSFGNYEQYF.

The chain recombines TRBV7-2 with TRBJ1-5; tentatively, D is TRBD1 (6 bases). Germline CDR1 SGHTA, CDR2 FQGNSA. V was clipped by 2 bases and J by 6 bases, with 17 bases between them. The CDR3 sequence is 16 residues long. CDR3 in DNA: TGTGCCAGCAGCTTATGGGGCAGGGGCGAGGCTCAGCCCCAGCATTTT. This translates into CASSLWGRGEAQPQHF.

The chain couples TRBV5-1 to TRBJ2-5; TRBD2 is a possible D gene (7 bases). V lost 2 bases, J lost 2 bases, and 13 bases lay in between. This CDR3 region has 15 residues. Germline V lookup: CDR1 SGHRS, CDR2 YFSETQ. The CDR3 nucleotides are TGCGCCAGCAGCTTAGGGGGGGGGCTACAAGAGACCCAGTACTTC. This gives the protein CASSLGGGLQETQYF.

The gene calls are TRBV5-4 and TRBJ1-1; unclear D gene. The ends were cut back, 2 bases at V and 1 base at J, with 9 bases in the middle. This CDR3 spans 14 amino acids. Germline V gives CDR1 SGHNT, CDR2 YYREEE (reference sequence). The CDR3 coding sequence is TGTGCCAGCAGCTTAACTAGACAGAACACTGAAGCTTTCTTT. It codes for CASSLTRQNTEAFF.

The chain carries TRBV7-9 and TRBJ1-2; 10 nucleotides agree with TRBD1. Germline loops: CDR1 SEHNR, CDR2 FQNEAQ (reference sequence). The CDR3 sequence is 13 residues long. V trimming: 3 bases; J trimming: 8 bases; junction bases outside the gene matches: 3. The DNA for the CDR3 is TGTGCCAGCAGCTTGACAGGGGGCCACGGCTACACCTTC. Translated: CASSLTGGHGYTF.